This record concerns one T cell receptor beta chain sequence. The antigen it binds to is not known. No per-base quality is available; no much larger clone lies one base away. Looking up the germline V gene yields CDR1 SGHTA and CDR2 FQGNSA. Counted from cysteine to phenylalanine, this CDR3 has 14 amino acids. Solely the CDR3 DNA is kept, with 42 bases framed from the first base. The germline ends are 16 bases apart after V is trimmed by 1 base and J by 10 bases. The data stem from a study of identical twins' blood T cells (dated by TCRdb to the early 2010s). Regarding the complete study: The approximately twelve libraries, six for the alpha chain and six for the beta chain, yielded about 50 million Illumina reads in total. To assess how genetics influences repertoire formation, the study used next-generation sequencing to compare the TCR alpha and beta chain repertoires of three pairs of monozygous twins. Study-wide findings and limitations: Twin pairs were reported to be markedly more alike in V gene usage than unrelated donors were, even when looking at non-selected out-of-frame TCRbeta clonotypes. Among the most abundant TCRbeta clonotypes, each donor shared more CDR3 sequences with her twin than with unrelated donors. The number of CDR3 clonotypes shared between two donors was mainly determined by the product of the cloneset sizes of the two donors, and no clear deviation from this trend was shown by twins. Because the twins were reared together, environmental influences could not be excluded as an explanation for twin similarity. The study stated that the proposed role of the TCRalpha J segment in MHC recognition during thymic selection needs to be validated by independent studies.

Donors were six healthy women forming three monozygous twin pairs. Each of the three twin pairs had been raised together, and the twins in each pair were thought likely to have encountered the same infectious agents and vaccines. RNA was isolated from peripheral blood mononuclear cells and used to prepare TCR cDNA libraries. Libraries came from 5' RACE. Sequencing took place on an Illumina Genome Analyzer IIx. To prepare the RNA-based TCR cDNA libraries, a previously described protocol was followed, with several modifications. To prevent cross-contamination, sample-specific barcodes were introduced on both ends of each TCR cDNA library during cDNA synthesis and amplification. From the authors' description of their analysis: Each library contained about 2.2 to 4 million CDR3-containing reads, and somewhere between about 85,000 and nearly 500,000 clonotypes were identified for each individual. Reads carrying improper barcode index combinations were removed, after which the MiTCR software was used to build a cloneset for each library. While assembling CDR3 clonotypes, MiTCR corrected PCR and sequencing errors and either filtered or rescued low-quality reads. Artificial out-of-frame clonotypes were removed by being mapped to in-frame sequences, with one indel in the CDR3 allowed. Similarity of V and J gene usage between donors was measured as Jensen-Shannon divergence divided by mean entropy. TCRdb cleaned the public reads at Q25 with fastp, built clones with MiXCR and kept in-frame beta chains. CDR3 protein sequences are deduplicated, and each keeps its most common genes and DNA. TCRdb's processing, not the authors' own work, is the source of the V and J calls. Counted in this sample were 350,000 to 400,000 distinct CDR3 sequences; about 28% of them appeared once. The ten largest clones take up roughly 5.5% of the sample.

The source material was PBMCs. This clonotype was obtained from a woman aged 18-55 years in good health. The chain links TRBV7-2 with TRBJ1-1; the D gene lacks a confident call. The CDR3 protein sequence reads: CASSLVAQDVRAFF. The DNA reads as follows: TGTGCCAGCAGCTTAGTGGCCCAAGATGTAAGAGCTTTCTTT.